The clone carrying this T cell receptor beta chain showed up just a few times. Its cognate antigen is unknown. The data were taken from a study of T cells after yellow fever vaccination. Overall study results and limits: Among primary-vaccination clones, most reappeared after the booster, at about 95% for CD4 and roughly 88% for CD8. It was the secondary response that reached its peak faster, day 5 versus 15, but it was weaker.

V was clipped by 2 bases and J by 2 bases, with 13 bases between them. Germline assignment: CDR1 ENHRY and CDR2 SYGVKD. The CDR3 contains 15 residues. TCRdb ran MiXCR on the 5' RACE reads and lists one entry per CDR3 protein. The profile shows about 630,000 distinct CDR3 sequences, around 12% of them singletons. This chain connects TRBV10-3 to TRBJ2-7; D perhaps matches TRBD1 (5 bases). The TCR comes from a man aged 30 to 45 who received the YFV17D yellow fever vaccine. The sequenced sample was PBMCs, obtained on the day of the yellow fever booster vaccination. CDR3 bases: TGTGCCATCAGTGAGGGGGTGGGGCGAGCCTACGAGCAGTACTTC. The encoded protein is CAISEGVGRAYEQYF.